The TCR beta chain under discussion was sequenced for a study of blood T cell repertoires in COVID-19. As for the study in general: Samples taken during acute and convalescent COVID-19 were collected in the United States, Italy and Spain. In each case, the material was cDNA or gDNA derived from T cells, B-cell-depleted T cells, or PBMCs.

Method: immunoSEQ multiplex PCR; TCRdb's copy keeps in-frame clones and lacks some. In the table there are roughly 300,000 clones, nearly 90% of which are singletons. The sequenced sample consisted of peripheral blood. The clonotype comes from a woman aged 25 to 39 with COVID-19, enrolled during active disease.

CDR3 sequence reads: CASDTGTEAFF. DNA for the CDR3: TGTGCCAGCGATACGGGGACTGAAGCTTTCTTT. The chain uses TRBV25-1 and TRBJ1-1; D unclear. Germline CDR1 MGHDK, CDR2 SYGVNS. There are 11 residues in the CDR3. Trimming left V 8 bases short and J 5 bases short, with 9 bases between.